Listed below are T cell receptor beta chains from one sample, sequenced in a study of shared clonotypes between healthy human individuals. Method: immunoSEQ multiplex PCR; TCRdb's copy keeps in-frame clones and lacks some. The table includes 2 million to 2.5 million clones, under 97% detected once. Sample: naive CD4+ T cells sorted from blood. These receptor sequences come from a man aged 18 to 30 in good health. Each CDR3 is given with its conserved first and last residue. A D gene is named only where the DNA matches it firmly. Part of the rows lack a size; the others show once, few, many or a class for expanded clones.

abundance,v_gene,d_gene,j_gene,CDR3nt,CDR3aa
-,TRBV7-9,-,TRBJ2-7,TGTGCCAGCAGCTTAGGACTCAGCCTGTTTGTATCCTACGAGCAGTACTTC,CASSLGLSLFVSYEQYF
-,TRBV7-2,TRBD1,TRBJ1-2,TGTGCCAGCAGCTTAGAGGGGGCTGTCTATGGCTACACCTTC,CASSLEGAVYGYTF
-,TRBV6-1,TRBD1,TRBJ1-1,TGTGCCAGCAGTGTGACAGGGATAAACACTGAAGCTTTCTTT,CASSVTGINTEAFF
once,TRBV5-1,-,TRBJ2-5,TGCGCCAGCAGCACAACGGGGGCCATCCAAGAGACCCAGTACTTC,CASSTTGAIQETQYF
-,TRBV2,-,TRBJ1-5,TGTGCCAGCAGTGATGGTCTGGGGGGCGCGCATCAGCCCCAGCATTTT,CASSDGLGGAHQPQHF
-,TRBV6-1,-,TRBJ2-7,TGTGCCACCCTAAAGGAAGGGGTCTACGAGCAGTACTTC,CATLKEGVYEQYF
-,TRBV4-1,-,TRBJ2-2,TGCGCCAGCAGCCAGTCCGTCTACACCGGGGAGCTGTTTTTT,CASSQSVYTGELFF
-,TRBV2,-,TRBJ2-2,TGTGCCAGCAGTGACCAGCGCACCGGGGAGCTGTTTTTT,CASSDQRTGELFF
-,TRBV19,TRBD1,TRBJ1-5,TGTGCCAGTAGTATTGATGGACAGGACAATCAGCCCCAGCATTTT,CASSIDGQDNQPQHF
-,TRBV6-5,TRBD2,TRBJ2-7,TGTGCCAGCAGTCACCTACTAGCGGGAGAATACGAGCAGTACTTC,CASSHLLAGEYEQYF
-,TRBV10-3,TRBD1,TRBJ1-1,TGTGCCATCAGTGAACTCCCGGGACAGCTCGCTGAAGCTTTCTTT,CAISELPGQLAEAFF
-,TRBV5-4,TRBD2,TRBJ2-2,TGTGCCAGCAGCTTGGAAGGGACTAGCGGGAGAGGCACCGGGGAGCTGTTTTTT,CASSLEGTSGRGTGELFF
-,TRBV5-1,-,TRBJ2-2,TGCGCCAGCACTCGATACCCGGGAGAGGGCGGGGAGCTGTTTTTT,CASTRYPGEGGELFF
-,TRBV4-3,TRBD2,TRBJ2-7,TGCGCCAGCAGCCAAGTCACTAGCGGGGGGACGTACGAGCAGTACTTC,CASSQVTSGGTYEQYF
-,TRBV9,-,TRBJ1-3,TGTGCCAGCAGCCCCGGTCCCTCTGGAAACACCATATATTTT,CASSPGPSGNTIYF
-,TRBV5-4,TRBD1,TRBJ1-4,TGTGCCAGCAGCGGCGGAGGACAGGGAAAGGAGAAACTGTTTTTT,CASSGGGQGKEKLFF
few,TRBV6-6,-,TRBJ1-4,TGTGCCAGCAGTTACTCAGGCGAACTTCTGTTTTTT,CASSYSGELLFF
-,TRBV4-2,-,TRBJ2-7,TGTGCCAGCAGCCAAGGACAGAAAGCCTACGAGCAGTACTTC,CASSQGQKAYEQYF
-,TRBV7-3,TRBD2,TRBJ2-7,TGTGCCAGCAGCCGCGGACTAGCGGGGGACGAGCAGTACTTC,CASSRGLAGDEQYF
-,TRBV18,TRBD2,TRBJ2-7,TGTGCCAGCTCACCGAGAGCGGGGGGGCCCTACGAGCAGTACTTC,CASSPRAGGPYEQYF
-,TRBV2,-,TRBJ1-1,TGTGCCAGATCCCGGGAGGCCAACACTGAAGCTTTCTTT,CARSREANTEAFF
-,TRBV7-6,-,TRBJ1-1,TGTGCCAGCAGCTTAGCGGGGGGAATGAATACTGAAGCTTTCTTT,CASSLAGGMNTEAFF
-,TRBV6-4,-,TRBJ1-1,TGTGCCAGCAGTGACGAGGGGAGCACTGAAGCTTTCTTT,CASSDEGSTEAFF
-,TRBV5-4,TRBD2,TRBJ2-7,TGTGCCAGCAGCTTGGCCGGGACTAGCGGGGGATACGTGCAGTACTTC,CASSLAGTSGGYVQYF
-,TRBV6-5,TRBD1,TRBJ2-2,TGTGCCAGCAGTTACCGCGGACAGGGAGGTCGGGAGCTGTTTTTT,CASSYRGQGGRELFF
-,TRBV6-1,-,TRBJ1-4,TGTGCCAGCAGTGAAGCTCAGGGGTTCACTAATGAAAAACTGTTTTTT,CASSEAQGFTNEKLFF
-,TRBV11-2,-,TRBJ1-5,TGTGCCAGCAGCTTAGGAGGCACCAATCAGCCCCAGCATTTT,CASSLGGTNQPQHF
-,TRBV19,-,TRBJ2-3,TGTGCCAGTAGTGTTGAAGCCCCAGATACGCAGTATTTT,CASSVEAPDTQYF
-,TRBV19,-,TRBJ2-2,TGTGCCAGTAGTATAAGGGACGGAACACTAAACACCGGGGAGCTGTTTTTT,CASSIRDGTLNTGELFF
few,TRBV2,-,TRBJ1-5,TGTGCCAGCCAAGGCGGGGGAGGCAATCAGCCCCAGCATTTT,CASQGGGGNQPQHF
-,TRBV19,-,TRBJ1-2,TGTGCCAGTAGTAGGGCGGGGCAGAACTATGGCTACACCTTC,CASSRAGQNYGYTF
-,TRBV5-6,TRBD1,TRBJ2-2,TGTGCCAGCAGCCAGATACAGGGGGCTAGAACCGGGGAGCTGTTTTTT,CASSQIQGARTGELFF
-,TRBV11-2,-,TRBJ2-7,TGTGCCAGCAGCTTAGACCTTTTCGGGGGAGCTACGAAGCAGTACTTC,CASSLDLFGGATKQYF
-,TRBV9,TRBD2,TRBJ2-2,TGTGCCAGCAGCGCGTGGACTAGCTTGGACACCGGGGAGCTGTTTTTT,CASSAWTSLDTGELFF
-,TRBV21-1,-,TRBJ1-6,TGTGCCAGCAGCAACATAACAGGGGGCGCTTATAATTCACCCCTCCACTTT,CASSNITGGAYNSPLHF
-,TRBV27,-,TRBJ1-6,TGTGCCAGCCAAGCCAGGGTTCCCTATAATTCACCCCTCCACTTT,CASQARVPYNSPLHF
-,TRBV30,-,TRBJ1-4,TGTGCCTGGAGTGTAATGGCAACTAATGAAAAACTGTTTTTT,CAWSVMATNEKLFF
-,TRBV21-1,-,TRBJ1-6,TGTGCCAGCAGCAAAGAACAACACGCGGCCTATAATTCACCCCTCCACTTT,CASSKEQHAAYNSPLHF
-,TRBV9,TRBD2,TRBJ2-3,TGTGCCAGCAGCGTAACTAGCGGGAGTATCACAGATACGCAGTATTTT,CASSVTSGSITDTQYF
-,TRBV10-2,-,TRBJ1-3,TGCGCCAGCTCCCAGGGGACCCGGGGGAACACCATATATTTT,CASSQGTRGNTIYF
-,TRBV11-2,-,TRBJ2-7,TGTGCCAGCAGCCCCGTGAGGTTGTACGAGCAGTACTTC,CASSPVRLYEQYF